These 18 T cell receptor beta chains share one sample of origin, sequenced in a study of monozygotic twins with inflammatory bowel disease. TCRdb re-called the 5' RACE reads, yielding one record per CDR3 amino acid sequence without DNA. The listing contains approximately 420,000 distinct CDR3 sequences. The sequenced sample consisted of blood. The receptors here all came from a human donor with ulcerative colitis or Crohn's disease, or a healthy co-twin of an affected twin (not recorded which).

This sequence joins TRBV10-3 and TRBJ2-5; TCRdb's D call of TRBD1 is untestable without DNA. Germline CDR1 ENHRY, CDR2 SYGVKD. There are 16 residues in the CDR3. The CDR3 sequence: CAISVPRDPALRTQYF.

The chain combines TRBV5-1 with TRBJ2-3; TCRdb's assignment of TRBD2 cannot be checked, as there is no DNA. CDR3 length equals 18 residues. Germline lookup yields CDR1 SGHRS and CDR2 YFSETQ. CDR3 residues: CASSPGLAGGTSTDTQYF.

V gene TRBV3-1 combines with J gene TRBJ1-1; the TRBD1 assignment by TCRdb is unverifiable without DNA. CDR3 length: 15 residues. Germline CDR1 is LGHDT and CDR2 is YNNKEL (reference sequence). Here the CDR3 reads CASSPSRTGGGEAFF. Full variable domain (rest looked up from reference TRBV3-1 and TRBJ1-1): DTAVSQTPKYLVTQMGNDKSIKCEQNLGHDTMYWYKQDSKKFLKIMFSYNNKELIINETVPNRFSPKSPDKAHLNLHINSLELGDSAVYFCASSPSRTGGGEAFFGQGTRLTVV.

The chain has TRBV20-1 and TRBJ1-1. The V gene's germline CDR1 is DFQATT and CDR2 SNEGSKA (reference sequence). The CDR3 totals 11 residues. CDR3 sequence reads: CSARRVEQVFF.

The CDR3 sequence is CASSFPLGAEAFF. The chain recombines TRBV6-2 or TRBV6-3 with TRBJ1-1; TCRdb reports TRBD1, a call that lacks DNA to check it against. This CDR3 contains 13 residues. Germline V gives CDR1 MNHEY, CDR2 SVGEGT.

V gene TRBV20-1 combines with J gene TRBJ2-3; the D call of TRBD1 rests on TCRdb alone, since no DNA is present to check it. This CDR3 spans 13 amino acids. The germline V gene encodes CDR1 DFQATT and CDR2 SNEGSKA (reference sequence). The CDR3 sequence: CSAPSFDGGARYF.

The chain joins TRBV29-1 to TRBJ1-1; TCRdb's assignment of TRBD1 cannot be checked, as there is no DNA. The CDR3 totals 13 residues. In germline, CDR1 is SQVTM, CDR2 ANQGSEA. The CDR3 is CSVDRAPNTEAFF.

The chain is built from TRBV5-6 and TRBJ1-1; the TCRdb call, TRBD1, lacks DNA for checking. Per germline, CDR1 SGHDT and CDR2 YYEEEE. The CDR3 consists of 17 residues. The CDR3 here is CASNPRPWGGMNTEAFF.

This rearrangement joins TRBV4-2 to TRBJ2-6; TCRdb lists TRBD1, though no DNA is available to test this call. The germline gives CDR1 LGHNA, CDR2 YNFKEQ. This CDR3 is built from 17 residues. The CDR3 sequence is CASRSGTEISGANVLTF.

The rearrangement uses TRBV20-1 and TRBJ1-1. Germline CDR1 DFQATT, CDR2 SNEGSKA (reference sequence). This CDR3 spans 14 amino acids. CDR3 sequence: CSARGFGLNTEAFF.

J is TRBJ2-6 and V is TRBV20-1; TCRdb's D call, TRBD1, is unchecked because there is no DNA. From germline, CDR1 is DFQATT and CDR2 SNEGSKA (reference sequence). The length of the CDR3 is 16 residues. The CDR3 protein is CSASSQGISGTNVLTF.

The chain uses TRBV5-1 and TRBJ1-1; the D gene TCRdb calls, TRBD1, cannot be checked with no DNA. This CDR3 region has 16 residues. Germline V lookup: CDR1 SGHRS, CDR2 YFSETQ. The CDR3 loop is CASSLGRTGPNTEAFF.

This sequence joins TRBV29-1 and TRBJ1-1; lacking DNA, the TRBD1 call made by TCRdb goes unchecked. The CDR3 length is 13 residues. Germline CDR1 reads SQVTM; CDR2 reads ANQGSEA. The CDR3 here is CSGHRGGNTEAFF.

The chain employs TRBV30 and TRBJ1-2; TCRdb returns TRBD1, unconfirmable since there is no DNA. This CDR3 spans 14 amino acids. CDR1 and CDR2 (germline): GTSNPN, SVGIG (reference sequence). CDR3 sequence reads: CAWNSNDRAYGYTF.

The chain links TRBV5-1 to TRBJ2-7; TCRdb outputs TRBD1, but without DNA this stays unchecked. This CDR3 is 15 amino acids long. Germline loops: CDR1 SGHRS, CDR2 YFSETQ. The CDR3: CASSSRTGTAYEQYF.

This chain joins TRBV5-1 and TRBJ2-3; TCRdb calls TRBD1, which cannot be checked without DNA. Germline CDR1 and CDR2: SGHRS and YFSETQ. The CDR3 runs 18 residues. CDR3 protein: CASSLVARGRTSTDTQYF.

The chain employs TRBV19 and TRBJ2-1. The CDR3 consists of 14 residues. CDR1 is LNHDA, CDR2 SQIVND, per germline (reference sequence). CDR3 region: CASTPDSSYNEQFF.

The chain uses TRBV13 and TRBJ2-7; TCRdb calls TRBD1, which cannot be checked without DNA. The germline gives CDR1 PRHDT, CDR2 FYEKMQ (reference sequence). The CDR3 sequence is 15 residues long. This chain's CDR3 is CASSGPGGASYEQYF.